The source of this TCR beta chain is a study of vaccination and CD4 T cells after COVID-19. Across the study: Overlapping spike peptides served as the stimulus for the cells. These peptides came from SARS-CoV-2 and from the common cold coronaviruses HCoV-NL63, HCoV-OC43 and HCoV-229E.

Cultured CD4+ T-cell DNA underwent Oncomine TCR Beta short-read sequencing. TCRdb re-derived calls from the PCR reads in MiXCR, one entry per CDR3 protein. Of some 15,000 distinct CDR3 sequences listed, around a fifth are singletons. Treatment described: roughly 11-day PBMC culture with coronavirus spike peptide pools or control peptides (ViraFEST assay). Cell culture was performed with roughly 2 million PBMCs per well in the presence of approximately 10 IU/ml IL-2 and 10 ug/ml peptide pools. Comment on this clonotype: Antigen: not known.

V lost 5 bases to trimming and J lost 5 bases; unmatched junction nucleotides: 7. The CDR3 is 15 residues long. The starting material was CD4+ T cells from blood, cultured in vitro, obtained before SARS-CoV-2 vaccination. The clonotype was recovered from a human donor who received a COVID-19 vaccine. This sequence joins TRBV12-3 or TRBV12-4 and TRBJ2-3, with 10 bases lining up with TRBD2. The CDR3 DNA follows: TGTGCCAGCAGTCCAGCGGGGGGGCAGGGAGATACGCAGTATTTT. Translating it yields CASSPAGGQGDTQYF.